The entry that follows covers one T cell receptor beta chain sequence. Authors' analysis steps: Researchers report that nucleated cell counts were estimated from reference gene primer amplification. Sequenced by immunoSEQ multiplex PCR; TCRdb stores in-frame clones only, minus some. The V and J calls and clone size come from that table; D and trimming were worked out from the DNA. The sample consists of about 150,000 clones, roughly 84% of them appearing once. The sample originates from a study of blood T cell repertoires in COVID-19. Study at large: COVID-19 samples, acute and convalescent, were from the United States, Italy and Spain.

This CDR3 region has 15 residues. With 3 bases clipped from V and 5 bases from J, the junction kept 8 bases outside the gene matches. Germline CDR1 SEHNR, CDR2 FQNEAQ (reference sequence). Sequenced input: peripheral blood. This receptor was identified in a human donor in a cohort sampled during active COVID-19. The chain joins TRBV7-9 to TRBJ2-5, with 8 positions matching TRBD1. CDR3: CASSLVAGGLETQYF. Written as DNA, the CDR3 is TGTGCCAGCAGCTTGGTCGCAGGGGGCTTGGAGACCCAGTACTTC.